The T cell receptor (beta chain) under discussion was sequenced for a study of Tregs in tolerant kidney transplant recipients. At the level of the study: Related graft donors supplied nonmyeloablative bone marrow transplants, and mixed chimerism was transient.

After approximately six days with irradiated graft donor PBMCs, CFSE-labeled recipient PBMCs were FACS-sorted. Study-wide results and caveats: For some patients, primers changed over time, blocking nucleotide-level comparison. No direct test of biological reproducibility was done here.

Germline assignment: CDR1 SSHAT and CDR2 FNYEAQ (reference sequence). The CDR3 is made up of 15 amino acids. To note about this clone: Its antigen is currently unknown. Relative to the germline gene, one junction end is altered; a read error may explain this. Other nucleotide sequences from this sample produce the same CDR3.

Profiled with immunoSEQ multiplex PCR; TCRdb holds only in-frame clones, not every one. The sample has under 20,000 clones; over 40% are singletons. The receptor was isolated from a human patient who received a combined kidney and bone marrow transplant. The rearrangement links TRBV7-7 to TRBJ1-6, with 7 bases fitting TRBD1. The source material was CD4+ T cells from blood cultured with allogeneic cells, sampled before the transplant. CDR3 loop: CASSSPGTVNSPLHF. The CDR3 DNA reads as TGTGCCAGCAGCTCTCCCGGGACAGTTAATTCCCCCCTCCACTTT.